One and the same sample provided the 13 T cell receptor beta chains below, sequenced in a study of PD-1 blockade in classical Hodgkin lymphoma. Profiling relied on immunoSEQ multiplex PCR, and the TCRdb table lists in-frame clones only, not all of them. The sample holds about 30,000 clones, 60% to 80% seen once. Each patient experienced a relapse that followed autologous stem cell transplantation, and brentuximab vedotin exposure varied. The specimen was peripheral blood mononuclear cells (PBMCs), collected before the second cycle of nivolumab. Source of these receptors: a human donor with classical Hodgkin lymphoma.

The CDR3 region has the DNA TGTGCCAGCAGCCATTGGCCCCGGGACAGGGGTCAGAAAAACACCATATATTTT. Translation gives CASSHWPRDRGQKNTIYF. The chain is built from TRBV16 and TRBJ1-3; 10 nucleotides agree with TRBD1. This CDR3 comprises 18 residues. Germline CDR1 and CDR2: KGHSY and FQNENV. Germline trimming cut 3 bases from V and 6 bases from J; bases unmatched to any gene: 14.

DNA for the CDR3: TGCGCCAGCAGCCAAGATCCCTCTTATGGAGGGGAGCTGTTTTTT. It encodes CASSQDPSYGGELFF. The chain couples TRBV4-1 to TRBJ2-2; D not certain. Trimming pared 0 bases from V and 8 bases from J, leaving 13 bases between. Germline CDR1 is MGHRA and CDR2 is YSYEKL. This CDR3 spans 15 amino acids.

The J gene is TRBJ2-7, the V gene TRBV6-1; possibly TRBD1 for D (6 bases). This CDR3 spans 14 amino acids. The germline V gene encodes CDR1 MNHNS and CDR2 SASEGT. Between the trimmed V and J ends, which lost 0 bases and 1 base, there was a span of 7 bases. CDR3 nucleotide sequence: TGTGCCAGCAGTGAAGCACAGGGTTCCTACGAGCAGTACTTC. This sequence encodes CASSEAQGSYEQYF.

By its share, this clone is medium-sized. CDR3 DNA: TGTGCCACCTTTGGGGACGGGGGGCAGTACTTC. It encodes CATFGDGGQYF. The genes are TRBV10-3 and TRBJ2-7; tentative D call: TRBD2 (6 bases). Trimming stripped 10 bases from V and 9 bases from J, with 16 bases between. The CDR3 consists of 11 residues. Germline CDR1 ENHRY, CDR2 SYGVKD.

The DNA for the CDR3 is TGCGCCAGCAGCCAAGATTGGGAACAGGGTAGCTACAATGAGCAGTTCTTC. This translates into CASSQDWEQGSYNEQFF. This sequence joins TRBV4-3 and TRBJ2-1; D might be TRBD1 (6 bases). Germline V gene data show CDR1 as LGHNA and CDR2 as YSLEER. Between the trimmed V and J ends, which lost 0 bases and 3 bases, there was a span of 15 bases. The CDR3 runs 17 residues.

The chain has TRBV19 and TRBJ2-3; 9 bases are shared with TRBD1. The V and J ends lost 5 bases and 2 bases, in that order; junction bases with no gene match: 5. The CDR3 is made up of 15 amino acids. CDR1 and CDR2 (germline): LNHDA, SQIVND (reference sequence). The DNA of the CDR3 is TGTGCCAGTAGTCCGAGGGACAGGGACACAGATACGCAGTATTTT. This encodes CASSPRDRDTDTQYF.

CDR3 in DNA: TGTGCCAGCAGTTACAGGACGGGGATGGAGACCCAGTACTTC. Residues: CASSYRTGMETQYF. The chain carries TRBV6-5 and TRBJ2-5; D possibly corresponds to TRBD2 (5 bases). This CDR3 spans 14 amino acids. V shed 2 bases and J shed 5 bases, with 12 bases lying between them. Looked up from germline, CDR1 is MNHEY and CDR2 is SVGAGI.

This clone has only a few counts. The J gene is TRBJ2-1, the V gene TRBV5-1, with 11 bases lining up with TRBD2. Looked up from germline, CDR1 is SGHRS and CDR2 is YFSETQ. Germline trimming cut 3 bases from V and 8 bases from J; bases unmatched to any gene: 10. This CDR3 has 16 residues. The CDR3 protein is CASSSLAGGPMDEQFF. The CDR3 bases are TGCGCCAGCAGCTCCTTAGCGGGAGGGCCGATGGATGAGCAGTTCTTC.

The V and J genes are TRBV4-1 and TRBJ2-4; D is ambiguous. Trimming removed 0 bases from V and 4 bases from J, with 13 bases in between. Germline V gene data show CDR1 as MGHRA and CDR2 as YSYEKL. The length of the CDR3 is 16 residues. CDR3 in amino acids: CASSQDSRLGKNIQYF. CDR3 coding DNA: TGCGCCAGCAGCCAAGATAGTAGGCTAGGTAAAAACATTCAGTACTTC.

This clone was counted once. The gene calls are TRBV7-3 and TRBJ2-1, with D hard to call. The CDR3 sequence is 12 residues long. Trimming stripped 2 bases from V and 7 bases from J, with 6 bases between. CDR1 and CDR2 from the germline V gene are SGHTA and FQGTGA. The CDR3 region is CASSLSGNEQFF. CDR3 bases: TGTGCCAGCAGCTTATCGGGTAATGAGCAGTTCTTC.

The chain couples TRBV7-9 to TRBJ2-4; D is perhaps TRBD1 (6 bases). Germline V lookup: CDR1 SEHNR, CDR2 FQNEAQ (reference sequence). The V and J ends lost 1 base and 4 bases respectively, with 11 bases between them. CDR3 size: 15 residues. The CDR3 nucleotides read TGTGCCAGCAGCTTAGGCAGGGGCAGTAAAAACATTCAGTACTTC. Its translation is CASSLGRGSKNIQYF.

The V and J genes are TRBV28 and TRBJ2-1, with D perhaps matching TRBD2 (7 bases). Germline V CDR1 and CDR2: MDHEN, SYDVKM. V was cut by 3 bases and J by 0 bases, with 9 bases left in between. This CDR3 region has 15 residues. CDR3 sequence: CASSFGGPSYNEQFF. DNA for the CDR3: TGTGCCAGCAGTTTCGGGGGGCCCTCCTACAATGAGCAGTTCTTC.

The chain carries TRBV6-6 and TRBJ2-2; D is perhaps TRBD1 (6 bases). V lost 6 bases and J lost 4, with 6 bases in between. Germline V gives CDR1 MNHNY, CDR2 SVGAGI (reference sequence). The CDR3 length is 12 residues. The CDR3 bases are TGTGCCAGCAGGGGGGCCACCGGGGAGCTGTTTTTT. Encoded protein: CASRGATGELFF.